These 26 T cell receptor beta chains were sequenced from one sample in a study of blood T cell repertoires in COVID-19. Data came from immunoSEQ multiplex PCR; TCRdb stores just in-frame clones and leaves some out. This table holds 30,000 to 40,000 clones, roughly 86% found once. Material for sequencing was peripheral blood. The receptor source for this set is an older man with active or convalescent COVID-19.

The CDR3 DNA sequence: TGTGCCAGCACCCCGCCCGGGGACAGTCGCGGCTACACCTTC. Its protein product is CASTPPGDSRGYTF. This sequence joins TRBV6-6 and TRBJ1-2; TRBD1 aligns across 7 bases. CDR3 length equals 14 residues. The germline V gene has CDR1 MNHNY and CDR2 SVGAGI (reference sequence). V was pared by 7 bases and J by 8 bases, with 13 bases of the junction left unmatched.

There are a few counts of this clone. The V and J genes are TRBV27 and TRBJ1-1; D uncertain. The CDR3 runs to 13 residues. Trimming pared 7 bases from V and 7 bases from J, leaving 16 bases between. Germline lookup yields CDR1 MNHEY and CDR2 SMNVEV (reference sequence). The DNA for the CDR3 is TGTGCCAGCAACTCAGGCGGCGGAGGTGAAGCTTTCTTT. Encoded protein: CASNSGGGGEAFF.

The chain employs TRBV24-1 and TRBJ2-2, with a weak D call TRBD2 (6 bases). The CDR3 extends over 16 amino acids. Germline CDR1 KGHDR, CDR2 SFDVKD. V lost 3 bases to trimming and J lost 6 bases, with 16 bases between them. CDR3 DNA: TGTGCCACCAGTGATCCTGGGAGCGGGTTAGCCGGGGAGCTGTTTTTT. It codes for CATSDPGSGLAGELFF.

The chain links TRBV2 to TRBJ2-5; TRBD2 aligns across 11 bases. The CDR3 consists of 16 residues. Trimming at V came to 8 bases and at J to 5 bases, leaving 13 bases not matched to a gene. The germline CDR1 and CDR2 sequences are SNHLY and FYNNEI. The CDR3 DNA reads as TGTGCCAGCCACCTCCTACTAGCGGGGGCGGGGGAGACCCAGTACTTC. Protein: CASHLLLAGAGETQYF.

The chain employs TRBV2 and TRBJ2-5; D is possibly TRBD2 (6 bases). CDR3 length: 14 amino acids. The V end was cut by 9 bases, the J end by 9 bases, with 23 bases between. Looked up from germline, CDR1 is SNHLY and CDR2 is FYNNEI. The CDR3 sequence: CARLDPSGDGAQYF. CDR3 DNA sequence: TGTGCCAGATTAGACCCGTCGGGGGATGGGGCCCAGTACTTC.

This clone was seen a few times. The chain uses TRBV11-3 and TRBJ2-7; 7 bases agree with TRBD2. After removal of 4 bases from V and 0 bases from J, the junction contained 3 bases not matched to a gene. The germline V gene has CDR1 SGHNT and CDR2 YENEEA. The CDR3 runs 14 residues. The CDR3 DNA is TGTGCCAGCAGCTCCCGGGGGGTCTCCTACGAGCAGTACTTC. Translating it yields CASSSRGVSYEQYF.

V and J are TRBV6-2 or TRBV6-3 and TRBJ1-5; 7 bases fit TRBD1. Germline V lookup: CDR1 MNHEY, CDR2 SVGEGT. V shed 4 bases, J shed 6 bases, and the junction held 18 bases outside the gene matches. The length of the CDR3 is 18 residues. The DNA of the CDR3 is TGTGCCAGCAGTTTCCCAAGGGGGATCGACAGGGACGGTCAGCCCCAGCATTTT. Protein: CASSFPRGIDRDGQPQHF.

In this sample, this clone is medium-sized. The rearrangement joins TRBV5-6 to TRBJ2-2, with 10 positions matching TRBD2. J was trimmed by 3 bases and V by 0 bases; bases with no gene match: 5. Germline CDR1 reads SGHDT; CDR2 reads YYEEEE. The CDR3 is made up of 17 amino acids. The CDR3 loop is CASSLGPAGGDTGELFF. The CDR3 bases are TGTGCCAGCAGCTTGGGCCCAGCGGGAGGGGACACCGGGGAGCTGTTTTTT.

The chain is built from TRBV6-5 and TRBJ1-1; D is possibly TRBD1 (6 bases). CDR1 is MNHEY and CDR2 is SVGAGI in the germline V gene. This CDR3 has 11 amino acids. Trimming took 7 bases from V and 4 from J, leaving 7 bases between them. CDR3 sequence: CASIRGTEAFF. DNA for the CDR3: TGTGCCAGCATCAGGGGCACTGAAGCTTTCTTT.

This sequence joins TRBV4-1 and TRBJ2-1; no clear D gene. V lost 0 bases and J lost 6, with 6 bases in between. Germline-derived CDR1 and CDR2 are MGHRA and YSYEKL. The CDR3 extends over 13 amino acids. The CDR3 reads CASSQDQRNEQFF. CDR3 sequence (DNA): TGCGCCAGCAGCCAAGATCAGCGCAATGAGCAGTTCTTC.

The chain links TRBV3-1 (or the pseudogene TRBV3-2) to TRBJ2-1; 8 nucleotides agree with TRBD2. This CDR3 is 16 amino acids long. Germline CDR1 LGHDT, CDR2 YNNKEL (reference sequence). The V and J ends lost 1 base and 9 bases, in that order; junction bases with no gene match: 11. The CDR3 sequence is CASSQVPGGQPSEQFF. CDR3 in DNA: TGTGCCAGCAGCCAAGTGCCGGGAGGGCAGCCCTCTGAGCAGTTCTTC.

The rearrangement joins TRBV30 to TRBJ1-4; 8 bases agree with TRBD1. The CDR3 is made up of 13 amino acids. The germline gives CDR1 GTSNPN, CDR2 SVGIG (reference sequence). J lost 7 bases, V lost 5 bases, and 6 bases had no gene match. The CDR3 DNA reads TGTGCCTGGGCCACAGGGGGGGGTGAAAAACTGTTTTTT. Translating it yields CAWATGGGEKLFF. The entire variable domain, with the rest obtained from reference TRBV30 and TRBJ1-4, is as follows: SQTIHQWPATLVQPVGSPLSLECTVEGTSNPNLYWYRQAAGRGLQLLFYSVGIGQISSEVPQNLSASRPQDRQFILSSKKLLLSDSGFYLCAWATGGGEKLFFGSGTQLSVL.

J is TRBJ2-7 and V is TRBV5-5; 10 nucleotides line up with TRBD1. V gave up 0 bases and J gave up 4 bases; unmatched junction bases: 4. The length of the CDR3 is 15 residues. Per the germline V gene, CDR1 is SGHKS and CDR2 is YYEKEE (reference sequence). The CDR3 loop reads CASSLGTGGAYEQYF. The CDR3 nucleotides are TGTGCCAGCAGCTTGGGGACAGGGGGTGCGTACGAGCAGTACTTC.

This sequence joins TRBV6-6 and TRBJ1-2; 9 positions match TRBD1. This CDR3 comprises 14 residues. Germline V gene lookup returns CDR1 MNHNY and CDR2 SVGAGI (reference sequence). Unmatched junction bases numbered 3, after V lost 6 bases and J lost 1 base. The chain's CDR3 is CASSRDRDNYGYTF. In DNA, the CDR3 is TGTGCCAGCAGCAGGGACAGGGATAACTATGGCTACACCTTC.

This clone was seen once. The chain uses TRBV24-1 and TRBJ2-3; D may be TRBD1 (6 bases). Looked up from germline, CDR1 is KGHDR and CDR2 is SFDVKD. Trimming left V 3 bases short and J 6 bases short, with 15 bases between. The CDR3 contains 15 residues. CDR3 coding DNA: TGTGCCACCAGTGATACCCGGTCTGGGGGCGATACGCAGTATTTT. Protein sequence: CATSDTRSGGDTQYF.

The chain is built from TRBV7-8 and TRBJ2-2; D is uncertain. V was trimmed by 1 base and J by 1 base, leaving 7 bases between them. The CDR3 has 15 residues. CDR1 and CDR2 from the germline V gene are SGHVS and FQNEAQ. DNA for the CDR3: TGTGCCAGCAGCTTAGGGCCTGGGAACACCGGGGAGCTGTTTTTT. Its translation is CASSLGPGNTGELFF. The entire variable domain, with the rest obtained from reference TRBV7-8 and TRBJ2-2, is as follows: GAGVSQSPRYKVAKRGQDVALRCDPISGHVSLFWYQQALGQGPEFLTYFQNEAQLDKSGLPSDRFFAERPEGSVSTLKIQRTQQEDSAVYLCASSLGPGNTGELFFGEGSRLTVL.

The CDR3 protein is CATSETDSRETQYF. The CDR3 DNA follows: TGTGCCACCAGTGAAACGGACAGTAGAGAGACCCAGTACTTC. This rearrangement joins TRBV24-1 to TRBJ2-5; a weak D match, TRBD1 (6 bases). The CDR3 has 14 residues. CDR1 and CDR2 from the germline V gene are KGHDR and SFDVKD. V was cut by 4 bases and J by 4 bases, with 12 bases left in between.

The chain uses TRBV7-9 and TRBJ2-7, with no clear D. V was pared by 4 bases and J by 2 bases, with 12 bases between. From germline, CDR1 is SEHNR and CDR2 FQNEAQ (reference sequence). The CDR3 has 14 amino acids. The CDR3 spells CASSSLWSPYEQYF. The DNA of the CDR3 is TGTGCCAGCAGCTCGCTGTGGAGCCCCTACGAGCAGTACTTC.

The chain has TRBV5-1 and TRBJ2-2, with 9 bases aligning to TRBD2. CDR3 length: 18 amino acids. Germline V gene data show CDR1 as SGHRS and CDR2 as YFSETQ. V was clipped by 0 bases and J by 1 base; unmatched bases: 7. This CDR3 reads CASSLALAGVQNTGELFF. The CDR3 nucleotides are TGCGCCAGCAGCTTGGCGTTAGCGGGAGTCCAGAACACCGGGGAGCTGTTTTTT.

This chain joins TRBV19 and TRBJ1-5; TRBD1 matches at 12 bases. This CDR3 comprises 14 residues. The V gene's germline CDR1 is LNHDA and CDR2 SQIVND (reference sequence). The trim removed 5 bases at V and 6 bases at J, leaving 2 bases unmatched. CDR3 sequence reads: CASSLGQGAQPQHF. Written as DNA, the CDR3 is TGTGCCAGTAGTCTGGGACAGGGGGCTCAGCCCCAGCATTTT. Using reference TRBV19 and TRBJ1-5 for the parts outside the CDR3, the full variable domain is DGGITQSPKYLFRKEGQNVTLSCEQNLNHDAMYWYRQDPGQGLRLIYYSQIVNDFQKGDIAEGYSVSREKKESFPLTVTSAQKNPTAFYLCASSLGQGAQPQHFGDGTRLSIL.

This chain connects TRBV19 to TRBJ1-6; TRBD1 matches 8 bases. Germline lookup yields CDR1 LNHDA and CDR2 SQIVND (reference sequence). CDR3 length: 15 amino acids. Unmatched junction bases numbered 8, after V lost 6 bases and J lost 7 bases. The CDR3 protein is CASSPGGQANSPLHF. The CDR3 region has the DNA TGTGCCAGTAGCCCCGGGGGACAGGCGAATTCACCCCTCCACTTT.

The V call is TRBV27, the J call TRBJ1-2; D is possibly TRBD1 (6 bases). Trimming left V 7 bases short and J 0 bases short, with 15 bases between. There are 15 residues in the CDR3. CDR1 is MNHEY and CDR2 is SMNVEV in the germline V gene (reference sequence). In DNA, the CDR3 is TGTGCCAGCAAGGAACAGGGATGGACTAACTATGGCTACACCTTC. Protein product: CASKEQGWTNYGYTF.

This rearrangement joins TRBV7-2 to TRBJ2-1; the match to TRBD2 covers 13 bases. In germline, CDR1 is SGHTA, CDR2 FQGNSA. The CDR3 runs 17 residues. V shed 2 bases and J 7 bases; nucleotides not matched to a gene: 8. This CDR3 reads CASSLWELAGGHNEQFF. The CDR3 DNA sequence: TGTGCCAGCAGCTTATGGGAACTAGCGGGAGGGCATAATGAGCAGTTCTTC.

The rearrangement uses TRBV27 and TRBJ2-7; 8 positions match TRBD1. V trimming: 4 bases; J trimming: 2 bases; junction bases outside the gene matches: 7. The CDR3 runs 15 residues. The germline CDR1 and CDR2 sequences are MNHEY and SMNVEV (reference sequence). The CDR3 DNA is TGTGCCAGCAGTTCTTCCGGGACAGGTACCTACGAGCAGTACTTC. Protein sequence: CASSSSGTGTYEQYF.

V usage is TRBV5-1 and J usage is TRBJ2-3; 9 positions agree with TRBD1. This CDR3 region has 16 residues. Trimming removed 4 bases from V and 1 base from J; junction bases left unmatched: 7. The V gene's germline CDR1 is SGHRS and CDR2 YFSETQ. The CDR3, as DNA: TGCGCCAGCAGCGTCCTACAGGGGGCTGGCACAGATACGCAGTATTTT. Its translation is CASSVLQGAGTDTQYF.

The table lists this clone with a few counts. The chain is built from TRBV9 and TRBJ2-1; the match to TRBD2 covers 9 bases. V dropped 2 bases and J dropped 10; count of bases not matched to a gene: 10. The CDR3 has 15 amino acids. Germline lookup yields CDR1 SGDLS and CDR2 YYNGEE. The CDR3: CASSVGAGGSWEQFF. CDR3 DNA: TGTGCCAGCAGCGTGGGCGCGGGAGGGTCCTGGGAGCAGTTCTTC.